Sequencing of this T cell receptor (beta chain) was carried out in a study of control samples from healthy donors and cancer patients. The CDR3 is 18 residues long. Method: immunoSEQ multiplex PCR; TCRdb's copy keeps in-frame clones and lacks some. The profile shows approximately 210,000 clones, about 91% of them singletons. The material sequenced was blood. This chain joins TRBV21-1 and TRBJ1-1; the table's D call, TRBD1, was not checked against the DNA. TRBV21-1 is deemed a pseudogene. The origin of this receptor is a man aged 30-40 years in good health. CDR3 sequence reads: CASSKVRQGGRAGTEAFF. Here the CDR3 DNA reads TGTGCCAGCAGCAAAGTTCGACAGGGGGGTAGAGCGGGCACTGAAGCTTTCTTT.